This T cell receptor beta chain came from a study of identical twins. Concerning this clonotype: Its antigen is undetermined.

Study results and limitations: Conclusions relied on cross-sectional statistical analysis, not following the same donors. The more abundant beta clonotypes in cord blood had fewer insertions, and memory repertoires did not show this.

Trimming removed 3 bases from V and 12 bases from J, with 9 bases in between. The V gene's germline CDR1 is SQVTM and CDR2 ANQGSEA. CDR3 length: 10 residues. Through template switching, a universal primer site was introduced, and the cDNA contained unique molecular identifiers. TCRdb called the 5' RACE reads again in MiXCR, with one record for every CDR3 protein. The table records some 240,000 distinct CDR3 sequences, roughly 8% of them present only once. These data were likewise used in another study, on yellow fever vaccine responses in identical twins. This second report adds: Vaccine-induced T cell responses in twins were reportedly observed to appear partly convergent, partly personalized.

This receptor was taken from a woman aged 18-35 years in good health. The chain has TRBV29-1 and TRBJ2-1, with D maybe TRBD2 (6 bases). The source material was CD8+ T cells sorted from blood. The CDR3 protein is CSVDGGRQFF. CDR3 DNA sequence: TGCAGCGTTGACGGGGGAAGGCAGTTCTTC.